The 21 T cell receptor beta chains given below trace back to one sample, sequenced in a study of T cells in Graves' hyperthyroidism and ophthalmopathy. Amplified TCR beta CDR3 regions derived from RNA transcripts. HTBI primers were the set used in a first-round RT-PCR of the TCR CDR3. TCRdb called the multiplex PCR reads again in MiXCR, with one record for every CDR3 protein. Counted here are about 270,000 distinct CDR3 sequences, approximately 25% occurring once; the ten biggest clones make up about 40%. The sample was blood. These receptor sequences come from a woman aged 35 to 49 with Graves' ophthalmopathy.

This clonotype was counted ten times or more. The CDR3 DNA reads TGTGCCAATGGGGACAGGGGGGGCTACGAGCAGTACTTC. This encodes CANGDRGGYEQYF. This chain uses TRBV15 with TRBJ2-7; 11 positions agree with TRBD1. V lost 10 bases to trimming and J lost 3 bases; unmatched junction nucleotides: 5. The CDR3 loop spans 13 amino acids. Looked up from germline, CDR1 is LNHNV and CDR2 is YYDKDF (reference sequence).

This clonotype was recorded many times. The chain links TRBV5-1 to TRBJ2-4, with a tentative D call TRBD1 (5 bases). This CDR3 has 18 amino acids. Looked up from germline, CDR1 is SGHRS and CDR2 is YFSETQ. Between the trimmed V and J ends, which lost 0 bases and 0 bases, there was a span of 16 bases. This CDR3 reads CASSLGPLREQAKNIQYF. Here the CDR3 DNA reads TGCGCCAGCAGCTTGGGACCGCTCAGGGAACAAGCCAAAAACATTCAGTACTTC.

This clonotype was picked up many times. This sequence joins TRBV28 and TRBJ2-3, with 7 nucleotides matching TRBD1. Germline lookup yields CDR1 MDHEN and CDR2 SYDVKM. The CDR3 contains 14 residues. The V segment lost 3 bases and the J segment 6 bases; nucleotides outside the gene matches: 6. The CDR3 here is CASSFPFRGDTQYF. The CDR3 DNA reads TGTGCCAGCAGTTTCCCCTTCAGGGGGGATACGCAGTATTTT.

This clonotype was seen many times. The DNA of the CDR3 is TGTGCCAGCAGTTTATTTGGGGCGAGGGCTGAAGCTTTCTTT. This sequence encodes CASSLFGARAEAFF. The chain uses TRBV27 and TRBJ1-1; weak D call: TRBD1 (5 bases). Germline V CDR1 and CDR2: MNHEY, SMNVEV (reference sequence). This CDR3 has 14 amino acids. Trimming took 1 base from V and 6 from J, leaving 12 bases between them.

This clonotype was picked up a small number of times. V usage is TRBV6-1 and J usage is TRBJ1-2; D may be TRBD1 (5 bases). V lost 5 bases, J lost 4 bases, and 17 bases lay in between. The germline gives CDR1 MNHNS, CDR2 SASEGT. The length of the CDR3 is 15 residues. The DNA for the CDR3 is TGTGCCAGCAGTAAAAGCGGGGGTATTGGCTATGGCTACACCTTC. Translated, it gives CASSKSGGIGYGYTF.

The chain uses TRBV19 and TRBJ2-7; D is tentatively TRBD1 or TRBD2 (5 bases each). Matching the DNA end better, TRBJ2-5 makes the J call doubtful. Germline loops: CDR1 LNHDA, CDR2 SQIVND (reference sequence). The CDR3 runs 14 residues. Here the CDR3 reads CASSVTGTDLTQYF. In DNA form, the CDR3 reads TGTGCCAGTAGTGTCACCGGGACGGACTTGACCCAGTACTTC.

The sample holds many counts of this clonotype. The chain links TRBV6-5 to TRBJ1-2; 7 bases fit TRBD1. Germline CDR1 MNHEY, CDR2 SVGAGI. Trimming took 6 bases from V and 2 from J; bases not matched to a gene: 3. This CDR3 contains 13 residues. CDR3 sequence (DNA): TGTGCCAGCAGCTCGGACAGGAACTATGGCTACACCTTC. Amino acid sequence: CASSSDRNYGYTF.

The genes are TRBV19 and TRBJ2-2, with 8 bases identical to TRBD2. After removal of 1 base from V and 6 bases from J, the junction contained 1 base not matched to a gene. The CDR3 has 14 residues. Germline CDR1 is LNHDA and CDR2 is SQIVND (reference sequence). Written as DNA, the CDR3 is TGTGCCAGTAGTATAGTGGGACTAGCCGGGGAGCTGTTTTTT. Its protein is CASSIVGLAGELFF.

This clonotype was observed a handful of times. This may be a read error: a much more frequent sequence differs by one nucleotide. The rearrangement uses TRBV28 and TRBJ1-1; maybe TRBD1 (5 bases). Germline CDR1 and CDR2: MDHEN and SYDVKM. The CDR3 totals 15 residues. The CDR3 region is CVSTHYGGWDTEAFF. The CDR3 region has the DNA TGTGTCAGCACCCATTATGGGGGGTGGGACACTGAAGCTTTCTTT.

The chain recombines TRBV28 with TRBJ2-6, with D tentatively TRBD2 (6 bases). The CDR3 loop spans 15 amino acids. Trimming stripped 4 bases from V and 4 bases from J, with 11 bases between. Germline loops: CDR1 MDHEN, CDR2 SYDVKM. CDR3 loop: CASSWRALGANVLTF. The CDR3 DNA follows: TGTGCCAGCAGTTGGAGGGCTCTGGGGGCCAACGTCCTGACTTTC.

In this sample, this clonotype turned up many times. The CDR3: CASSDTGEWGYGYTF. The CDR3 coding sequence is TGTGCCAGCAGTGATACAGGGGAATGGGGCTATGGCTACACCTTC. The chain recombines TRBV2 with TRBJ1-2, with 7 bases matching TRBD1. The CDR3 has 15 amino acids. The trim removed 3 bases at V and 4 bases at J, leaving 8 bases unmatched. Germline V gene lookup returns CDR1 SNHLY and CDR2 FYNNEI. Filled out from reference TRBV2 and TRBJ1-2, the complete variable domain reads EPEVTQTPSHQVTQMGQEVILRCVPISNHLYFYWYRQILGQKVEFLVSFYNNEISEKSEIFDDQFSVERPDGSNFTLKIRSTKLEDSAMYFCASSDTGEWGYGYTFGSGTRLTVV.

The sample holds many counts of this clonotype. J is TRBJ2-7 and V is TRBV7-9; D not resolved. Germline CDR1 SEHNR, CDR2 FQNEAQ (reference sequence). V lost 3 bases to trimming and J lost 1 base, with 10 bases between them. The CDR3 has 14 residues. The chain's CDR3 is CASSFSGYSYEQYF. The CDR3 region has the DNA TGTGCCAGCAGCTTTAGTGGCTATTCCTACGAGCAGTACTTC.

V is TRBV6-1 and J is TRBJ2-7; 8 bases map to TRBD1. V dropped 6 bases and J dropped 2; count of bases not matched to a gene: 9. CDR1 and CDR2 (germline): MNHNS, SASEGT. The CDR3 is 15 amino acids. As DNA, the CDR3 is TGTGCCAGCAGAGAGGACAGGGTTAATGCCTACGAGCAGTACTTC. Amino acids: CASREDRVNAYEQYF.

CDR3 nucleotides: TGTGCCTGGAGAATTTGGCAGGGGACGCAGTATTTT. Translating gives CAWRIWQGTQYF. This sequence joins TRBV30 and TRBJ2-3, with TRBD1 as a possible D gene (6 bases). Trimming pared 3 bases from V and 9 bases from J, leaving 13 bases between. Germline V gives CDR1 GTSNPN, CDR2 SVGIG (reference sequence). This CDR3 region has 12 residues.

This clonotype has a count of ten or more. This chain connects TRBV11-2 to TRBJ2-7; D not certain. From germline, CDR1 is SGHAT and CDR2 FQNNGV. The germline V and J ends were trimmed by 3 bases and 2 bases, with 8 bases remaining between them. This CDR3 comprises 13 residues. The CDR3: CASSFQTTYEQYF. The CDR3 region has the DNA TGTGCCAGCAGCTTCCAGACGACCTACGAGCAGTACTTC.

The CDR3 DNA reads as TGTGCCAGCAGCGCCACTAGCAACCAAGAGACCCAGTACTTC. It is translated as CASSATSNQETQYF. The chain couples TRBV2 to TRBJ2-5; D perhaps matches TRBD2 (6 bases). Trimming cost V 6 bases and J 0 bases, with 11 bases left between them. CDR3 size: 14 residues. CDR1 SNHLY and CDR2 FYNNEI come from the germline V gene.

This clonotype showed up many times. This sequence joins TRBV28 and TRBJ1-1, with D possibly matching TRBD1 (6 bases). Looked up from germline, CDR1 is MDHEN and CDR2 is SYDVKM. Trimming left V 2 bases short and J 0 bases short, with 19 bases between. The CDR3 sequence is 18 residues long. As DNA, the CDR3 is TGTGCCAGCAGTTTAAATCTTCGGGGGCTGATGGTGAACACTGAAGCTTTCTTT. It translates to CASSLNLRGLMVNTEAFF.

V is TRBV11-2 and J is TRBJ1-5, with no clear D. Germline loops: CDR1 SGHAT, CDR2 FQNNGV. The V and J ends lost 0 bases and 5 bases respectively, with 5 bases between them. The CDR3 contains 13 residues. The CDR3: CASSLDKYQPQHF. As DNA, the CDR3 is TGTGCCAGCAGCTTAGACAAGTATCAGCCCCAGCATTTT.

This clonotype was found many times. The gene calls are TRBV7-2 and TRBJ2-7; D may be TRBD1 (6 bases). This CDR3 has 13 residues. Deletions cut 4 bases from V and 4 bases from J, with 11 bases between. CDR1 and CDR2 from the germline V gene are SGHTA and FQGNSA. The CDR3 region is CASSSTQGYEQYF. CDR3 DNA: TGTGCCAGCAGCTCCACCCAGGGGTACGAGCAGTACTTC.

The gene calls are TRBV11-2 and TRBJ1-1; weak D call: TRBD1 (6 bases). CDR3 size: 18 residues. Trimming took off 5 bases at V and 1 base at J, with 23 bases between the two ends. Germline V gives CDR1 SGHAT, CDR2 FQNNGV. The CDR3 sequence: CASSPQIPWDTPNTEAFF. For the CDR3, the DNA is TGTGCCAGCAGCCCGCAGATACCCTGGGACACACCGAACACTGAAGCTTTCTTT. The full variable domain, its missing parts supplied by reference TRBV11-2 and TRBJ1-1, is EAGVAQSPRYKIIEKRQSVAFWCNPISGHATLYWYQQILGQGPKLLIQFQNNGVVDDSQLPKDRFSAERLKGVDSTLKIQPAKLEDSAVYLCASSPQIPWDTPNTEAFFGQGTRLTVV.

This clonotype was counted ten times or more. The genes are TRBV30 and TRBJ1-1; D is unclear. Germline CDR1 is GTSNPN and CDR2 is SVGIG (reference sequence). V lost 2 bases and J lost 6, with 13 bases in between. This CDR3 spans 13 amino acids. The CDR3 DNA is TGTGCCTGGAGTCCCCGCCGAGTCGCTGAAGCTTTCTTT. Translation gives CAWSPRRVAEAFF.